These 32 T cell receptor beta chains were sequenced from one sample in a study of T cell changes during pregnancy in multiple sclerosis. The protocol was immunoSEQ multiplex PCR, while the TCRdb copy is restricted to in-frame clones and leaves out a portion. The sample holds around 50,000 clones, 85% to 90% seen once. The sample was CD8+ T cells from peripheral blood mononuclear cells, taken in the second trimester of pregnancy. The receptors come from a female donor with multiple sclerosis, enrolled in a pregnancy study.

V is TRBV29-1 and J is TRBJ1-2; D gene uncertain. The CDR3 consists of 13 residues. CDR1 and CDR2 from the germline V gene are SQVTM and ANQGSEA. Between the trimmed V and J ends, which lost 6 bases and 7 bases, there was a span of 18 bases. The CDR3 is CSVREPGETGYTF. The CDR3 DNA reads TGCAGCGTCCGGGAGCCCGGGGAAACTGGCTACACCTTC.

This chain uses TRBV4-2 with TRBJ1-5; D is unclear. V dropped 0 bases and J dropped 2 bases, with 11 bases sitting between them. Germline loops: CDR1 LGHNA, CDR2 YNFKEQ. This CDR3 spans 16 amino acids. The DNA for the CDR3 is TGTGCCAGCAGCCAAGAGTACGGGTTGGGCAATCAGCCCCAGCATTTT. This codes for CASSQEYGLGNQPQHF.

The V and J genes are TRBV4-2 and TRBJ2-7; 9 bases line up with TRBD2. Germline V lookup: CDR1 LGHNA, CDR2 YNFKEQ. The ends lost 5 bases at V and 0 bases at J; junction bases unmatched: 8. The CDR3 is made up of 16 amino acids. CDR3 sequence: CASSSSEAGGSYEQYF. CDR3 coding DNA: TGTGCCAGCAGCTCGTCGGAAGCGGGGGGCTCCTACGAGCAGTACTTC.

Comments on this clone: One end of the junction varies from germline; a read error may be responsible. The CDR3 DNA reads TGTGCTAGCAGCTTAGATCCAAGCACAGATACGCAGTATTTT. Translation: CASSLDPSTDTQYF. The chain employs TRBV7-7 and TRBJ2-3; no reliable D call. The CDR3 sequence is 14 residues long. CDR1 is SSHAT, CDR2 FNYEAQ, per germline (reference sequence).

The V gene is TRBV5-6, the J gene TRBJ1-2; TRBD1 is a possible D gene (5 bases). Trimming stripped 0 bases from V and 6 bases from J, with 18 bases between. Germline assignment: CDR1 SGHDT and CDR2 YYEEEE. The CDR3 runs 16 residues. CDR3 region: CASSLGVMGGIDGYTF. The CDR3 DNA reads as TGTGCCAGCAGCTTGGGGGTGATGGGGGGGATCGATGGCTACACCTTC. Together with reference TRBV5-6 and TRBJ1-2, the CDR3 gives the full variable domain: DAGVTQSPTHLIKTRGQQVTLRCSPKSGHDTVSWYQQALGQGPQFIFQYYEEEERQRGNFPDRFSGHQFPNYSSELNVNALLLGDSALYLCASSLGVMGGIDGYTFGSGTRLTVV.

This clone was seen just once. The rearrangement uses TRBV2 and TRBJ2-1; 8 bases fit TRBD1. CDR3 length: 15 residues. The ends lost 2 bases at V and 4 bases at J; junction bases unmatched: 4. CDR1 SNHLY and CDR2 FYNNEI come from the germline V gene. This CDR3 is CASSEPGGPYNEQFF. The CDR3 DNA sequence: TGTGCCAGCAGTGAACCAGGGGGCCCATACAATGAGCAGTTCTTC.

This sequence joins TRBV6-5 and TRBJ2-1; TRBD2 agrees at 12 bases. The CDR3 is 15 residues long. The junction had 5 bases not matched to a gene; V was cut back by 4 bases and J by 7 bases. Germline CDR1 MNHEY, CDR2 SVGAGI. CDR3 nucleotides: TGTGCCAGCAGTTCAACTAGCGGGAGGTTTAATGAGCAGTTCTTC. The encoded protein is CASSSTSGRFNEQFF.

The gene calls are TRBV9 and TRBJ1-1; no firm D call. Germline V gene data show CDR1 as SGDLS and CDR2 as YYNGEE. The germline V and J ends were trimmed by 0 bases and 7 bases, with 13 bases remaining between them. This CDR3 spans 14 amino acids. The CDR3 here is CASSVEDYPSEAFF. CDR3 nucleotide sequence: TGTGCCAGCAGCGTAGAGGACTACCCGAGTGAAGCTTTCTTT.

This chain's CDR3 is CASSLGDKGNYEQYF. For the CDR3, the DNA is TGTGCCAGCAGCTTGGGGGACAAAGGAAACTACGAGCAGTACTTC. The chain couples TRBV13 to TRBJ2-7, with D tentatively TRBD1 (6 bases). This CDR3 is built from 15 residues. Germline CDR1 is PRHDT and CDR2 is FYEKMQ (reference sequence). Trimming took off 3 bases at V and 3 bases at J, with 15 bases between the two ends.

The V call is TRBV19, the J call TRBJ2-7, with 9 positions matching TRBD1. The CDR3 has 14 residues. The V and J ends lost 9 bases and 0 bases, in that order; junction bases with no gene match: 6. Germline CDR1 reads LNHDA; CDR2 reads SQIVND (reference sequence). The CDR3 sequence: CASSGTGSSYEQYF. CDR3 DNA: TGTGCCAGCTCCGGGACAGGGAGCTCCTACGAGCAGTACTTC. Complete variable domain (other parts from reference TRBV19 and TRBJ2-7): DGGITQSPKYLFRKEGQNVTLSCEQNLNHDAMYWYRQDPGQGLRLIYYSQIVNDFQKGDIAEGYSVSREKKESFPLTVTSAQKNPTAFYLCASSGTGSSYEQYFGPGTRLTVT.

The rearrangement links TRBV19 to TRBJ2-1, with TRBD2 matching over 13 bases. Trimming cost V 4 bases and J 10 bases; bases outside gene matches: 4. There are 14 residues in the CDR3. Germline values: CDR1 LNHDA, CDR2 SQIVND (reference sequence). The CDR3 nucleotides are TGTGCCAGTAGTACCTCGGGACTAGCGGGGGAGCAGTTCTTC. Translating it yields CASSTSGLAGEQFF.

This clone occurred once. At one of its ends the junction is not consistent with the germline gene, which may arise from a read error. The rearrangement uses TRBV7-7 and TRBJ2-7; D is perhaps TRBD2 (6 bases). Germline V CDR1 and CDR2: SSHAT, FNYEAQ (reference sequence). The CDR3 contains 14 residues. CDR3 protein: CASSLSWRGYEQYF. CDR3 sequence (DNA): TGTGCTAGCAGCTTGTCTTGGCGGGGCTACGAGCAGTACTTC.

This chain joins TRBV13 and TRBJ2-5, with 11 nucleotides matching TRBD1. The length of the CDR3 is 16 residues. J gave up 2 bases and V 3 bases, and 5 bases lay outside the gene matches. Germline lookup yields CDR1 PRHDT and CDR2 FYEKMQ (reference sequence). The CDR3 protein is CASSFPGQGAQETQYF. The DNA of the CDR3 is TGTGCCAGCAGCTTCCCCGGACAGGGGGCACAAGAGACCCAGTACTTC.

The J gene is TRBJ2-7, the V gene TRBV30, with D uncertain. Germline values: CDR1 GTSNPN, CDR2 SVGIG (reference sequence). CDR3 length: 14 amino acids. The V gene lost 4 bases and the J gene lost 0 bases, with 13 bases spanning the gap. As DNA, the CDR3 is TGTGCCTGGACTTTAGTGGAGAGCTCCTACGAGCAGTACTTC. It translates to CAWTLVESSYEQYF. Full variable domain (outside the CDR3, taken from reference TRBV30 and TRBJ2-7): SQTIHQWPATLVQPVGSPLSLECTVEGTSNPNLYWYRQAAGRGLQLLFYSVGIGQISSEVPQNLSASRPQDRQFILSSKKLLLSDSGFYLCAWTLVESSYEQYFGPGTRLTVT.

The rearrangement uses TRBV5-4 and TRBJ1-6; D is ambiguous. Germline V lookup: CDR1 SGHNT, CDR2 YYREEE (reference sequence). V was clipped by 4 bases and J by 6 bases, with 14 bases between them. The CDR3 is made up of 15 amino acids. DNA for the CDR3: TGTGCCAGCAGCCCAGGCCGGATACTTAATTCACCCCTCCACTTT. This codes for CASSPGRILNSPLHF.

The table lists this clone with a few counts. V is TRBV4-1 and J is TRBJ1-1; the match to TRBD1 covers 11 bases. J lost 4 bases, V lost 4 bases, and 5 bases had no gene match. The CDR3 runs to 15 residues. Germline V CDR1 and CDR2: MGHRA, YSYEKL. The CDR3 sequence: CASSLLGTGGTEAFF. Here the CDR3 DNA reads TGCGCCAGCAGCCTATTAGGGACAGGGGGCACTGAAGCTTTCTTT.

V and J are TRBV27 and TRBJ2-5; TRBD2 matches at 11 bases. The germline CDR1 and CDR2 sequences are MNHEY and SMNVEV (reference sequence). The CDR3 runs 16 residues. V lost 6 bases and J lost 4; bases outside the gene matches: 10. The CDR3 DNA reads TGTGCCAGCAGCCTTCTTTTAGCGGGAGGGCCAGAGACCCAGTACTTC. Translated, it gives CASSLLLAGGPETQYF.

The J gene is TRBJ2-7, the V gene TRBV9; the D gene is possibly TRBD2 (6 bases). V was shortened by 0 bases and J by 7 bases, with 26 bases between the two germline ends. The CDR3 is 18 residues long. Per germline, CDR1 SGDLS and CDR2 YYNGEE. The CDR3 reads CASSVEALSLRREEEQYF. DNA of the CDR3: TGTGCCAGCAGCGTAGAAGCGCTGTCGTTAAGGAGGGAGGAGGAGCAGTACTTC.

This clone showed up just a few times. This rearrangement joins TRBV6-6 to TRBJ2-7, with 11 nucleotides matching TRBD1. V was clipped by 0 bases and J by 4 bases; unmatched bases: 2. Germline CDR1 is MNHNY and CDR2 is SVGAGI (reference sequence). The CDR3 loop spans 15 amino acids. The CDR3 region is CASSYSGTGGYEQYF. The CDR3 DNA sequence: TGTGCCAGCAGTTACTCGGGGACAGGGGGTTACGAGCAGTACTTC.

The chain employs TRBV27 and TRBJ2-1; TRBD2 agrees at 7 bases. Trimming cost V 1 base and J 7 bases; bases outside gene matches: 10. The CDR3 consists of 16 residues. From germline, CDR1 is MNHEY and CDR2 SMNVEV (reference sequence). CDR3 DNA sequence: TGTGCCAGCAGTTTATTTACCGGGGGGAGGTCAAATGAGCAGTTCTTC. Its protein is CASSLFTGGRSNEQFF.

The chain joins TRBV19 to TRBJ1-5; D call uncertain. The V and J ends lost 3 bases and 7 bases respectively, with 4 bases between them. This CDR3 is built from 11 residues. Germline-derived CDR1 and CDR2 are LNHDA and SQIVND (reference sequence). CDR3 sequence: CASSIGQPQHF. DNA of the CDR3: TGTGCCAGTAGTATTGGCCAGCCCCAGCATTTT.

The rearrangement links TRBV9 to TRBJ1-1; D might be TRBD1 (5 bases). V gave up 4 bases and J gave up 1 base, with 11 bases separating them. Germline V gene sequence: CDR1 SGDLS, CDR2 YYNGEE. There are 14 residues in the CDR3. The CDR3 DNA is TGTGCCAGCAGCCTCGACAGCCGGAACACTGAAGCTTTCTTT. It yields the protein CASSLDSRNTEAFF.

V is TRBV2 and J is TRBJ1-5; D is ambiguous. This CDR3 has 15 amino acids. V was pared by 6 bases and J by 5 bases, with 17 bases between. From germline, CDR1 is SNHLY and CDR2 FYNNEI. DNA for the CDR3: TGTGCCAGCAGGCGCGAGGCCTTTGAGGATCAGCCCCAGCATTTT. Residues: CASRREAFEDQPQHF.

The chain employs TRBV29-1 and TRBJ2-3; D is possibly TRBD1 (6 bases). The V end was cut by 0 bases, the J end by 4 bases, with 14 bases between. Germline V gene lookup returns CDR1 SQVTM and CDR2 ANQGSEA. The CDR3 covers 15 residues. The CDR3 loop is CSVEETGSGADTQYF. In DNA form, the CDR3 reads TGCAGCGTTGAAGAGACAGGCAGTGGCGCAGATACGCAGTATTTT.

V is TRBV4-2 and J is TRBJ1-4, with D possibly being TRBD1 (6 bases). The CDR3 loop spans 15 amino acids. Germline assignment: CDR1 LGHNA and CDR2 YNFKEQ. The V gene lost 0 bases and the J gene lost 4 bases, with 9 bases spanning the gap. CDR3: CASSQEGGLNEKLFF. The CDR3 DNA reads TGTGCCAGCAGCCAAGAGGGGGGGCTTAATGAAAAACTGTTTTTT.

CDR3 DNA sequence: TGTGCCAGCAGCTTACTCGGACTAGCAGAGACCCAGTACTTC. Translation gives CASSLLGLAETQYF. The chain links TRBV11-2 to TRBJ2-5; 8 bases fit TRBD2. Trimming cost V 2 bases and J 4 bases; bases outside gene matches: 3. This CDR3 is 14 amino acids long. Germline lookup yields CDR1 SGHAT and CDR2 FQNNGV.

The chain has TRBV6-4 and TRBJ1-6; possibly TRBD1 for D (6 bases). The CDR3 sequence is 16 residues long. Trimming took off 9 bases at V and 0 bases at J, with 15 bases between the two ends. From germline, CDR1 is MRHNA and CDR2 SNTAGT. The CDR3 nucleotides read TGTGCCAGATGGACAGTCTGTTACTCCTATAATTCACCCCTCCACTTT. Translating it yields CARWTVCYSYNSPLHF.

The rearrangement links TRBV5-6 to TRBJ1-1; TRBD1 is a possible D gene (6 bases). The V end lost 0 bases, the J end lost 3 bases, and 12 bases lay between the germline ends. CDR1 and CDR2 from the germline V gene are SGHDT and YYEEEE. The CDR3 runs 15 residues. DNA of the CDR3: TGTGCCAGCAGCTTGGTTCGACAGGCGGACACTGAAGCTTTCTTT. Translating it yields CASSLVRQADTEAFF. The variable domain in full, with the rest retrieved from reference TRBV5-6 and TRBJ1-1, is DAGVTQSPTHLIKTRGQQVTLRCSPKSGHDTVSWYQQALGQGPQFIFQYYEEEERQRGNFPDRFSGHQFPNYSSELNVNALLLGDSALYLCASSLVRQADTEAFFGQGTRLTVV.

This clone was recorded only once. The DNA of the CDR3 is TGTGCCAGCAGCGTAGATGGGGGCGCGGGCAATGAGCAGTTCTTC. The encoded protein is CASSVDGGAGNEQFF. V and J are TRBV9 and TRBJ2-1; D may be TRBD1 (6 bases). The CDR3 length is 15 residues. Trimming took 0 bases from V and 6 from J, leaving 13 bases between them. In germline, CDR1 is SGDLS, CDR2 YYNGEE.

The chain links TRBV5-5 to TRBJ2-7; 11 bases fit TRBD1. CDR1 SGHKS and CDR2 YYEKEE come from the germline V gene (reference sequence). V lost 7 bases to trimming and J lost 7 bases; unmatched junction nucleotides: 4. There are 12 residues in the CDR3. CDR3 sequence reads: CASGQGAGEQYF. CDR3 sequence (DNA): TGTGCCAGCGGACAGGGGGCTGGGGAGCAGTACTTC.

The chain combines TRBV9 with TRBJ2-2, with D possibly TRBD2 on 6 matching bases. Germline V CDR1 and CDR2: SGDLS, YYNGEE. The CDR3 is 12 amino acids. V was cut by 5 bases and J by 6 bases, with 8 bases left in between. The CDR3 protein is CASRGGSGELFF. The CDR3 coding sequence is TGTGCCAGCAGGGGAGGATCCGGGGAGCTGTTTTTT.

The V gene is TRBV14, the J gene TRBJ2-1; D unresolved. The V gene's germline CDR1 is SGHDN and CDR2 FVKESK. V shed 4 bases and J shed 8 bases, with 12 bases lying between them. CDR3 length equals 13 residues. In nucleotides, the CDR3 is TGTGCCAGCAGCCCGTTCCGAGGCGATGAGCAGTTCTTC. Translation gives CASSPFRGDEQFF. Supplemented by reference TRBV14 and TRBJ2-1, the full variable domain reads EAGVTQFPSHSVIEKGQTVTLRCDPISGHDNLYWYRRVMGKEIKFLLHFVKESKQDESGMPNNRFLAERTGGTYSTLKVQPAELEDSGVYFCASSPFRGDEQFFGPGTRLTVL.